This T cell receptor beta chain was sequenced during a study of blood T cell repertoires in COVID-19 (dated by TCRdb to the early 2020s). For the wider study: Samples from collaborators originated in the United States, Italy and Spain and spanned both the acute and convalescent phases of COVID-19. Sample metadata almost always included a de-identified subject ID, COVID-19 status, age in years and sex. Deeply sampled blood TCRbeta repertoires from subjects exposed to, actively infected with, or recovered from COVID-19 were included in the dataset. The material from the prospective study consisted of cDNA or gDNA derived from T cells, B-cell-depleted T cells, or PBMCs. The repertoires were made available in a free public database intended to serve as a resource for research on the immune response to SARS-CoV-2. HLA class I and class II types, where available, came from metadata supplied by the sample provider rather than from assay-based typing. Samples were obtained from the ongoing ImmuneRACE study (first 160 participants) and from over 1,000 subjects provided by 6 global collaborators.

The cysteine opens and the phenylalanine closes a CDR3 of 11 amino acids. The read is trimmed to its CDR3 DNA, 33 bases read in frame from base 1. V drops 2 bases and J drops 5 bases, leaving 6 bases in between. For CDR1 and CDR2, the germline V gene (reference sequence) lists GTSNPN and SVGIG. The investigation overall reported the following: Clinical and demographic metadata were provided uncurated, with the amount varying by source and participant.

The immunoSEQ Assay, a bias-controlled multiplex PCR, was used to amplify TCRbeta CDR3 regions from genomic DNA. The study's own analysis went as follows. The number of nucleated cells in each sample was estimated from the amplification of reference gene primers within the assay. To quantify the absolute abundance of each unique TCRbeta CDR3 rearrangement, sequence reads were collapsed and filtered. Productive Simpson clonality was computed per sample as the square root of Simpson's diversity index over productive rearrangements. TCRdb stores this immuneACCESS table with in-frame sequences only. Part of the clones is absent; in the studies checked, under half of the shortfall reflects unresolved V genes, and no reason is known for the rest. V and J calls and clone size follow that table, whereas D and trimming were derived from the DNA. The sample yields 250,000 to 300,000 clones; roughly 90% were counted once. The top ten clones comprise roughly 12% of the sample.

At one collaborating source in Seattle, patients were enrolled during active infection and were followed longitudinally through the course of disease. Collaborating institutions collected whole blood in K2EDTA tubes following their own protocols. For TCRbeta analysis, collaborators shipped samples as frozen whole blood, isolated PBMCs, or DNA extracted from either of those sample types. With respect to this clone: Its antigen remains unidentified. Base qualities are not recorded, but no much larger clone differs from it by a single base.

Sequences were obtained from peripheral blood. The rearranged chain carries TRBV30 and TRBJ1-1, with the D segment identity uncertain. The TCR was taken from a woman between 25 and 40 years old with COVID-19, enrolled during active disease. The nucleotide sequence reads TGTGCCTGGAGTCAGCGGACTGAAGCTTTCTTT. Its protein product is CAWSQRTEAFF.